This TCR beta chain originates from a study of cytomegalovirus exposure and HLA in healthy donors. There are 12 residues in the CDR3. Trimming stripped 5 bases from V and 8 bases from J, with 12 bases between. Germline assignment: CDR1 SNHLY and CDR2 FYNNEI. Study-wide points: In a later analysis, donors in an Asian-associated ancestry cluster reportedly had fewer N-insertions in productive TCRs than the cohort mean.

PCR primers comprised 60 Vbeta and 13 Jbeta primers. Per the original data handling: Counted up in a later analysis, unique TCR beta chains came to about 80 million, with about 10 million shared. The repertoire was sequenced with immunoSEQ multiplex PCR; TCRdb's copy has only in-frame clones and lacks some. The V and J calls and the clone size are those of that table, but D and trimming were determined from the DNA. This sample has 95,000 to 110,000 clones, with approximately 79% found just once. Concerning this clone: The antigen remains undetermined.

This receptor was taken from a man over 45 in good health and CMV-seropositive. The rearrangement uses TRBV2 and TRBJ1-2; D not certain. Specimen: PBMCs. The CDR3 DNA sequence: TGTGCCAGCAGTTCGCGGGAACGGGGCTACACCTTC. This gives the protein CASSSRERGYTF. Full variable domain (outside the CDR3, taken from reference TRBV2 and TRBJ1-2): EPEVTQTPSHQVTQMGQEVILRCVPISNHLYFYWYRQILGQKVEFLVSFYNNEISEKSEIFDDQFSVERPDGSNFTLKIRSTKLEDSAMYFCASSSRERGYTFGSGTRLTVV.